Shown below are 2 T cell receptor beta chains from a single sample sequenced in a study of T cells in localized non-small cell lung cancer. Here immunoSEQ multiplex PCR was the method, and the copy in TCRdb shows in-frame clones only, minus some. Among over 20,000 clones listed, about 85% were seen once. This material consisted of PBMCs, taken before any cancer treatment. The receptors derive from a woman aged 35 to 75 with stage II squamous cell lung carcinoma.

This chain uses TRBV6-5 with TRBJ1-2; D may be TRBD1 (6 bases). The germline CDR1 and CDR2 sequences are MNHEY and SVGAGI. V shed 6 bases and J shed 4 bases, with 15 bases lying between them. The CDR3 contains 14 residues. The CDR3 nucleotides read TGTGCCAGCAGACCCCGCCAGGGGTCCTATGGCTACACCTTC. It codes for CASRPRQGSYGYTF.

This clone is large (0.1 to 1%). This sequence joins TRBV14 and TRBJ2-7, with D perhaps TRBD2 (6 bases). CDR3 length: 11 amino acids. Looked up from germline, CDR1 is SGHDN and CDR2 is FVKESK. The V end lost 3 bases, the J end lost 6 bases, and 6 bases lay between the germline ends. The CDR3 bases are TGTGCCAGCAGCCACGGGAGCGAGCAGTACTTC. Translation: CASSHGSEQYF.